This T cell receptor beta chain stems from a study of beta chain features in type 1 diabetes. General observations from the study: Patients with Type 1 diabetes showed moderately but significantly shorter TCRB CDR3s in all four CD4+ subsets.

CDR3 size: 15 residues. V shed 3 bases and J 2 bases; nucleotides not matched to a gene: 4. The germline CDR1 and CDR2 sequences are SGHRS and YFSETQ. Comments on this clone: Its antigen is unknown.

The study reverse transcribed the entire isolated RNA, so it sequenced expressed TCRB transcripts. The assay was immunoSEQ multiplex PCR, and TCRdb's table has in-frame clones only and misses some. The repertoire includes roughly 700,000 clones, about an eighth of them detected once, and less than 0.025% sits in the top ten. The chain combines TRBV5-1 with TRBJ2-3; 9 nucleotides line up with TRBD2. Sequencing input: naive CD4+ T cells from blood. This clonotype was obtained from a man in his late teens or twenties with type 1 diabetes. CDR3 residues: CASSYLAGLTDTQYF. CDR3 nucleotides: TGCGCCAGCAGCTATCTAGCGGGACTCACAGATACGCAGTATTTT.